A selection of T cell receptor beta chains follows, all from one sample in a study of OX40 agonist ivuxolimab in advanced cancers. Only in-frame clones appear in the TCRdb table, and some are missing; sequencing was by immunoSEQ multiplex PCR. Here the sample spans about 98,000 clones, roughly nine tenths being singletons. The sequenced sample was CD4+ or CD8+ T cells sorted from blood, obtained in a trial of the OX40 agonist ivuxolimab. The source is an adult with an advanced solid tumor such as melanoma, head and neck, liver or kidney cancer. Each CDR3 is given with its conserved first and last residue. A D gene is named only where the DNA matches it firmly. The listing skips clone size in some rows; elsewhere it reads once, few, many or a size class.

TRBD2	TRBJ2-1	TRBV11-3	-	TGTGCCAGCAGCAAGGGACTAGCATCGAACAATGAGCAGTTCTTC	CASSKGLASNNEQFF
TRBD1	TRBJ2-7	TRBV6-5	-	TGTGCCAGCAGTTACTCGAACAGGGGAAACGAGCAGTACTTC	CASSYSNRGNEQYF
-	TRBJ1-2	TRBV2	-	TGTGCCAGCACCGCTCCCGTCATCTATGGCTACACCTTC	CASTAPVIYGYTF
-	TRBJ2-3	TRBV7-2	-	TGTGCCAGCAGCCGAACTGCTGGGGGTTCAGATACGCAGTATTTT	CASSRTAGGSDTQYF
TRBD2	TRBJ2-5	TRBV7-2	few	TGTGCCAGCAGCTTACGTGGGGGGGTAGGAGAGACCCAGTACTTC	CASSLRGGVGETQYF
-	TRBJ1-2	TRBV7-2	-	TGTGCCAGCAGCTTAGCGGGGACGGGCGGCTACACCTTC	CASSLAGTGGYTF
-	TRBJ1-2	TRBV7-9	-	TGTGCCAGCCGCGGGGGCATTCAGCGGCGACATAACTATGGCTACACCTTC	CASRGGIQRRHNYGYTF
-	TRBJ1-1	TRBV2	few	TGTGCCAGCAGTGAGAACACTGAAGCTTTCTTT	CASSENTEAFF
-	TRBJ1-5	TRBV9	-	TGTGCCAGCAGCGTAGGGGCTGCGGGGCAGCCCCAGCATTTT	CASSVGAAGQPQHF
-	TRBJ2-1	TRBV5-4	-	TGTGCCAGCAGCTTGAAGAGGTCCCTGGACGATGAGCAGTTCTTC	CASSLKRSLDDEQFF
-	TRBJ1-1	TRBV4-2	-	TGTGCCAGCAGCCGGGACTTTCAGGTCACTGAAGCTTTCTTT	CASSRDFQVTEAFF
TRBD1	TRBJ1-1	TRBV5-1	-	TGCGCCAGCAGAACACAGGGGGACACTGAAGCTTTCTTT	CASRTQGDTEAFF
TRBD1	TRBJ1-1	TRBV5-1	-	TGCGCCAGCAGCCCAACGATACTACTCGGGACAGGGGGTGCTTTCTTT	CASSPTILLGTGGAFF
-	TRBJ2-7	TRBV21-1	-	TGTGCCAGCAGGGGGATAAATCCAGGAACCTACGAGCAGTACTTC	CASRGINPGTYEQYF
-	TRBJ1-5	TRBV27	-	TGTGCCAGCAGGGACGGCGGTATGGGGTATAGCAATCAGCCCCAGCATTTT	CASRDGGMGYSNQPQHF
-	TRBJ1-5	TRBV4-3	once	TGCGCCAGCAGCTCCATGGTGGGGAATCAGCCCCAGCATTTT	CASSSMVGNQPQHF
-	TRBJ1-3	TRBV11-2	-	TGTGCCAGCAGCTATGTCAGGACCCGTTCTGGAAACACCATATATTTT	CASSYVRTRSGNTIYF
-	TRBJ2-3	TRBV5-1	-	TGCGCCAGCAGAGGGGGGGAATTTACAGATACGCAGTATTTT	CASRGGEFTDTQYF
-	TRBJ1-1	TRBV6-6	-	TGTGCCAGCAGTTACCAGGGAGGGACTGAAGCTTTCTTT	CASSYQGGTEAFF
-	TRBJ2-3	TRBV19	-	TGTGCCAGTAGCCCCAGGGAATCAGATACGCAGTATTTT	CASSPRESDTQYF
-	TRBJ1-1	TRBV2	-	TGTGCCAGCATTAGAAGCCCCGGGGGAATCACTGAAGCTTTCTTT	CASIRSPGGITEAFF
-	TRBJ2-3	TRBV5-1	-	TGCGCCAGCAGCCCCGGGACTGCCAGCACAGATACGCAGTATTTT	CASSPGTASTDTQYF
TRBD2	TRBJ2-7	TRBV10-3	-	TGTGCCATCAGTGCCCGGGGGGGGGACGGCGAGCAGTACTTC	CAISARGGDGEQYF
-	TRBJ2-5	TRBV2	-	TGTGCCAGCAGTGAGGTACTAGTGGGGGTTCAAGAGACCCAGTACTTC	CASSEVLVGVQETQYF
-	TRBJ1-1	TRBV28	-	TGTGCCAGCAGGACACTGAACACTGAAGCTTTCTTT	CASRTLNTEAFF
-	TRBJ1-5	TRBV4-1	once	TGCGCCAGCAGCCGAGGACAGATTAGCAATCAGCCCCAGCATTTT	CASSRGQISNQPQHF
-	TRBJ2-5	TRBV19	-	TGTGCCAGTAGTATAAATTGGGGGCGCGCAGAGACCCAGTACTTC	CASSINWGRAETQYF
TRBD1	TRBJ1-6	TRBV18	-	TGTGCCAGCTCACCACGGGACAGGGGGGATTCACCCCTCCACTTT	CASSPRDRGDSPLHF
-	TRBJ2-5	TRBV7-9	-	TGTGCCAGCAGCTTAGGACAGTCGAGGGAAGAGACCCAGTACTTC	CASSLGQSREETQYF